The source of this TCR beta chain is a study of blood T cells in healthy people across ages (dated by TCRdb to the mid-2010s). As for the study more broadly: In model experiments, template switching captured about one uniquely barcoded TCR beta cDNA molecule for every two T cells. Donors of different ages were randomly distributed across sequencing lanes to avoid experimental bias. Donors were grouped into four age groups: young (average 16 years), middle-aged (less than 40), aged (around 60) and long-lived (approximately 82). Age-related changes in TCR beta repertoire diversity were measured in the study by deep sequencing normalized with unique cDNA molecular identifiers. The study analyzed two additional independent replicas of 1 million unique cDNA reads from the same blood draw for two donors, one aged 18 to 30 and one aged 80 or older. Beyond this particular receptor, the publication reports: Bulk unsorted PBMC profiling prevented conclusive comparison of naive and antigen-experienced compartments. Estimates of total diversity based on one million sequenced T cells were regarded as lower bounds and as underestimates. The long-lived group showed more naive CD4+ T cells, fewer expanded clones and increased TCR diversity than the aged group, suggesting age selection. As age increased, observed TCR beta diversity per million T cells dropped in a roughly linear way, and a significant reduction was already evident by age 40. Donor CMV infection status was unknown, potentially confounding age-related changes in expanded clonotypes. A strong correlation was found between observed TCR beta diversity and the percentage of naive T cells measured by flow cytometry.

Library prep was done by 5' RACE. The listed sequencing device is Illumina HiSeq 2500. A second PCR of roughly 7 to 11 cycles was performed with a sample-barcoded 5' primer and a J-beta primer mix. A unique molecular identifier was introduced onto each TCR beta cDNA molecule by a template-switch 5' adaptor carrying 12 random nucleotides. Each sample yielded at least 3 million CDR3-containing paired-end reads. All of the RNA was converted into first-strand cDNA using the Mint cDNA synthesis kit, with a TRBC-specific oligonucleotide serving as the primer. Following uracil-DNA glycosylase treatment, a first 18-cycle PCR with universal primers M1SS and BC2_uni_R was performed on all cDNA. In the authors' own workflow: For normalization, 1 million high-quality reads were randomly selected from each sample, with every read carrying a distinct molecular identifier. Reads sharing molecular identifiers were discarded rather than binned into consensus sequences. CDR3 identification, clonotype clustering and error correction used MiTCR with a Q25 quality threshold and the strictest error-elimination algorithm. Lower-bound total TCR beta diversity was estimated with a nonparametric unseen species model using Euler transformation. TCRdb reworked the public reads: Q25 trimming with fastp, MiXCR clone assembly, productive beta chains retained. Each entry is one CDR3 protein sequence, shown with its most common DNA and genes. Here the V and J calls rest on TCRdb's processing, not on the authors' analysis. The sample profile shows 1.5 million to 2 million distinct CDR3 sequences; roughly 49% of them were found once. Less than 2.5% of the sample rests with the top ten.

Systemically healthy Caucasian individuals from Russia, 35 to 40 in total and aged roughly 6 to 100 years, were included as donors. Each donor gave approximately 9.3 milliliters of peripheral blood, collected into EDTA-treated Vacutainer tubes. PBMCs were isolated by Ficoll-Paque density-gradient centrifugation, with at least 6 million obtained per sample. Total RNA, at least 6 micrograms per sample, was extracted from PBMCs with Trizol reagent. For every donor, an aliquot of PBMCs went through flow cytometry to measure the percentages of naive CD45RAhigh/CD27high T cells. As to this clonotype: Its antigen specificity is not known. Qualities for individual bases were not recorded, and no much larger clone is one base off.

Compared with germline, V lacks 8 bases and J lacks 0 bases; bases without a gene match: 3. The CDR3 numbers 14 residues from cysteine through phenylalanine. The CDR3 DNA has 42 bases and is translated from base 1. The germline V gene provides CDR1 SGHTA and CDR2 FQGNSA. The sequence came from a woman aged 40 to 49 in good health. The chain was built from TRBV7-2 and TRBJ2-2, with 7 bases in between that match TRBD2. The sample consisted of blood. The CDR3 is CASRLAANTGELFF. The DNA sequence follows: TGTGCCAGCCGTCTAGCGGCGAACACCGGGGAGCTGTTTTTT.